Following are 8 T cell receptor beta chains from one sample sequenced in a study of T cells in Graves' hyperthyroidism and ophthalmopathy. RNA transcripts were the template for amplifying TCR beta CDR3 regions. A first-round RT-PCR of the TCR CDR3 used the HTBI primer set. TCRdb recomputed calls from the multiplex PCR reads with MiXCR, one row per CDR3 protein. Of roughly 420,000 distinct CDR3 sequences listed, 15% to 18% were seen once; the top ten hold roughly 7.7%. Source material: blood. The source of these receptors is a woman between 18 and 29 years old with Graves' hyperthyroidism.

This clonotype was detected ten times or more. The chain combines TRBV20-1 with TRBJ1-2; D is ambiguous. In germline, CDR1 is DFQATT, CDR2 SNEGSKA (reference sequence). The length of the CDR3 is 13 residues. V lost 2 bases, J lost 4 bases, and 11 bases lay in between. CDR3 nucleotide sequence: TGCAGTGCTAGAACTTTAGGCCGCTATGGCTACACCTTC. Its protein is CSARTLGRYGYTF.

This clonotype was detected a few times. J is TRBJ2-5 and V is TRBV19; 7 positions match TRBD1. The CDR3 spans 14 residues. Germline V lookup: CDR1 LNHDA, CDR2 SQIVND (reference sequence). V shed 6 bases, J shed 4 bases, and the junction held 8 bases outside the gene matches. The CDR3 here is CASSRATGLETQYF. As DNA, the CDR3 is TGTGCCAGTAGCCGAGCGACAGGGTTAGAGACCCAGTACTTC.

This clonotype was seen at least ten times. Here the CDR3 reads CSAKGLPGTEAFF. The CDR3 nucleotides are TGCAGTGCCAAGGGGCTTCCGGGCACTGAAGCTTTCTTT. J is TRBJ1-1 and V is TRBV20-1, with D possibly TRBD1 on 5 matching bases. The length of the CDR3 is 13 residues. Germline V gene sequence: CDR1 DFQATT, CDR2 SNEGSKA (reference sequence). V lost 6 bases, J lost 4 bases, and 15 bases lay in between.

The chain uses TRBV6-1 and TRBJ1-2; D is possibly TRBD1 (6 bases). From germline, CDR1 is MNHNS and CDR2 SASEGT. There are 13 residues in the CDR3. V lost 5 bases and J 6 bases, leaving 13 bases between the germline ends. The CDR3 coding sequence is TGTGCCAGCAGTAAAACAGGGTTAAATGGCTACACCTTC. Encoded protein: CASSKTGLNGYTF.

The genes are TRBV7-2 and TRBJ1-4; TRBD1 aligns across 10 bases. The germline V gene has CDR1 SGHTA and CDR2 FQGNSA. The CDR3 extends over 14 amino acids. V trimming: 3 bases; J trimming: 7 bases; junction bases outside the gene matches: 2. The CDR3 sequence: CASSFRQGAEKLFF. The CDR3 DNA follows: TGTGCCAGCAGCTTTCGACAGGGGGCTGAAAAACTGTTTTTT.

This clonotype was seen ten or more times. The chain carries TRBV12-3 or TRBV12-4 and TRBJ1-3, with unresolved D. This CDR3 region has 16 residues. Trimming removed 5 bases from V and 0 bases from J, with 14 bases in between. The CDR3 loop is CASSTTGWSSGNTIYF. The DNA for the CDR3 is TGTGCCAGCAGTACCACGGGGTGGTCCTCTGGAAACACCATATATTTT.

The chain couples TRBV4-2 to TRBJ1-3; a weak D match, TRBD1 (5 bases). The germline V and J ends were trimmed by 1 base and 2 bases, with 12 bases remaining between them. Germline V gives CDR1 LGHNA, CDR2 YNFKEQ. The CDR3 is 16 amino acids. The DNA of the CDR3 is TGTGCCAGCAGCCAAGGTAGTCAGGGCGCTGGAAACACCATATATTTT. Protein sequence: CASSQGSQGAGNTIYF.

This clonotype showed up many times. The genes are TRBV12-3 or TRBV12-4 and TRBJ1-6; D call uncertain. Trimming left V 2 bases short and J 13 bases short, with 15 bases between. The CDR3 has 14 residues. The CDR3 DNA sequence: TGTGCCAGCAGTTTAAAACCCTACGACAAGCCCCTCCACTTT. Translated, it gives CASSLKPYDKPLHF.